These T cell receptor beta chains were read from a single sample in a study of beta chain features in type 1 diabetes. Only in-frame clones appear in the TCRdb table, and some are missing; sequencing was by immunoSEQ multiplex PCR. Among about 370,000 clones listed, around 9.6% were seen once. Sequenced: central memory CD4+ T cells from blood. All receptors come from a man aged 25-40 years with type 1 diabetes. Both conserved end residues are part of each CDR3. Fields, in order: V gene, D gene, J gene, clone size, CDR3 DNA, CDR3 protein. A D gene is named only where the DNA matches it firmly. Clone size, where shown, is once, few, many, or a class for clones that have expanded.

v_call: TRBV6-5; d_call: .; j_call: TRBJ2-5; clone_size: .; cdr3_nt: TGTGCCAGCAGCACCCTCTGGGAGACCCAGTACTTC; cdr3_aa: CASSTLWETQYF
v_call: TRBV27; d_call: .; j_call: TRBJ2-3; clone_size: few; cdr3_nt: TGTGCCAGCAGTTTACTCACCCAGGGCACAGATACGCAGTATTTT; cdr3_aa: CASSLLTQGTDTQYF
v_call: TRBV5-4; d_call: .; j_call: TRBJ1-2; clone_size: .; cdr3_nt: TGTGCCAGCAGCTTGGATCGAGTCTTAGGGGACTATGGCTACACCTTC; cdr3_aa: CASSLDRVLGDYGYTF
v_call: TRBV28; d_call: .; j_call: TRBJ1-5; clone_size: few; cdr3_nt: TGTGCCAGTCGAGAACCTCGGGGTATAGTAGGGCAATGGCAGCCCCAGCATTTT; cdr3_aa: CASREPRGIVGQWQPQHF
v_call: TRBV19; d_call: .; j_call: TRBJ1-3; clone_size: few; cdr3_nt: TGTGCCAGTAGCACGGCCGGAAACACCATATATTTT; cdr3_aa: CASSTAGNTIYF
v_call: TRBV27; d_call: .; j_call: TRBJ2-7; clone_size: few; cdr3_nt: TGTGCCAGCAGTTTATACCCAGTTTACGAGCAGTACTTC; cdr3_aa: CASSLYPVYEQYF
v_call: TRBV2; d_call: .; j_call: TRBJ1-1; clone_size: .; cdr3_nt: TGTGCCAGCAGTGAAGGGTATAGAGGTTCTGAAGCTTTCTTT; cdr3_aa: CASSEGYRGSEAFF
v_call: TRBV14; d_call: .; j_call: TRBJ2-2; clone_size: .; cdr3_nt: TGTGCCAGCAGCCAAGGTCCTTTCAGGGGCCTAACCGGGGAGCTGTTTTTT; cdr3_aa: CASSQGPFRGLTGELFF
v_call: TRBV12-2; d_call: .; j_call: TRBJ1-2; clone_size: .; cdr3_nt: TGTGCAAGTCGCTTACACCGGGGCGCCCAAGCTAACTATGGCTACACCTTC; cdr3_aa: CASRLHRGAQANYGYTF
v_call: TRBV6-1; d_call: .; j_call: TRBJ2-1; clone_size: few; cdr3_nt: TGTGCCACAGGGAGGAATGAGCAGTTCTTC; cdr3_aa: CATGRNEQFF
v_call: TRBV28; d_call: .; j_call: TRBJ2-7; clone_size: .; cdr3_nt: TGTGCCAGCAGGACCCTCTACGAGCAGTACTTC; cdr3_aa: CASRTLYEQYF
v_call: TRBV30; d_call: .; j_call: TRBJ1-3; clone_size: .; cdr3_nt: TGTGCCTGGACCGTCCCCCCTGGAAACACCATATATTTT; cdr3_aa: CAWTVPPGNTIYF
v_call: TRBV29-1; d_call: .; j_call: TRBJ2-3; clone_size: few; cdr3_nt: TGCAGCGTTGCAAGCGGCGTTAGCACAGATACGCAGTATTTT; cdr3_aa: CSVASGVSTDTQYF
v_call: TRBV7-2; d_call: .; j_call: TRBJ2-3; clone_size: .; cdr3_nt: TGTGCCAGCAGCTCCACAGATACGCAGTATTTT; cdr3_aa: CASSSTDTQYF
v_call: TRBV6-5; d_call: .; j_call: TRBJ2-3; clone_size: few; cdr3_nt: TGTGCCAGCAGTTCACTCACAGGTCCAGATACGCAGTATTTT; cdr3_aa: CASSSLTGPDTQYF
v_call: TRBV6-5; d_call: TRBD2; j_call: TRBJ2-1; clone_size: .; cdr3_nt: TGTGCCAGCAGTTATTCCCTCGGGACTAGCGTGTTCTTC; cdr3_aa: CASSYSLGTSVFF
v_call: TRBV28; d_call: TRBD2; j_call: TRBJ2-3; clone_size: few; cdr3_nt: TGTGCCAGCAGTTTTCAAAGCGGGAGGTACACAGATACGCAGTATTTT; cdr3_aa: CASSFQSGRYTDTQYF
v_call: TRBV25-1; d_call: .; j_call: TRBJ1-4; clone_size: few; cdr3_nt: TGTGCCAGCAGTGCGGGCGAGAAAGCAACTAATGAAAAACTGTTTTTT; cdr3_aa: CASSAGEKATNEKLFF
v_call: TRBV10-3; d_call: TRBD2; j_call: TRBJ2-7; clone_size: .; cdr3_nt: TGTGCCATCAGCGGGACTAGCGGGCGTTACGAGCAGTACTTC; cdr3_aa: CAISGTSGRYEQYF
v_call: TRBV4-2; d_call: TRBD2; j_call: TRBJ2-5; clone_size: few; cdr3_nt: TGTGCCAGCAGCAGCGGGAGCAACCAAGAGACCCAGTACTTC; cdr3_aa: CASSSGSNQETQYF
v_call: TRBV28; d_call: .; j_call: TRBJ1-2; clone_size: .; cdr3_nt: TGTGCCAGCACCGTTGACAGCTATGGCTACACCTTC; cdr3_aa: CASTVDSYGYTF
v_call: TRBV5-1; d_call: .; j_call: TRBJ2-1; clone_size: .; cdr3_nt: TGCGCCAGCAGCTTATACAGGGACAATGAGCAGTTCTTC; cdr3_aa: CASSLYRDNEQFF
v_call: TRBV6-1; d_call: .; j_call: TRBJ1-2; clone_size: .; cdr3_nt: TGTGCCAGCAGTGCCCCGACAGGTCTCAACTATGGCTACACCTTC; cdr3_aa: CASSAPTGLNYGYTF
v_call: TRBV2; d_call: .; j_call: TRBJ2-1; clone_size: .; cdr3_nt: TGTGCCAGCAGTCCCAGGGTTAACAATGAGCAGTTCTTC; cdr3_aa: CASSPRVNNEQFF
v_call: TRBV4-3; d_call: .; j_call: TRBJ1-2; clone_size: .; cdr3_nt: TGCGCCAGCAGCCAAGATCATCGAGGGGGAGGCTACACCTTC; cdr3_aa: CASSQDHRGGGYTF
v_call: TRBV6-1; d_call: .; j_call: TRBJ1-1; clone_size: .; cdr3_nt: TGTGCCAGCAGGGACAGTTCTGAAGCTTTCTTT; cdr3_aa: CASRDSSEAFF
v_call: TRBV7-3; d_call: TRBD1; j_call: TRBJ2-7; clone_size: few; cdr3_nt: TGTGCCAGCACCCCGCGACAGGGGGGCGAGCAGTACTTC; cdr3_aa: CASTPRQGGEQYF
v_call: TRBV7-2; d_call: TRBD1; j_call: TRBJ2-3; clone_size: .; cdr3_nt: TGTACCAGCAGCTTACCTACAGGGGCGGGAGATACGCAGTATTTT; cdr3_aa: CTSSLPTGAGDTQYF
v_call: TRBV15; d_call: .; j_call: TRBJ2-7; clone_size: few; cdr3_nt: TGTGCCACCAGCAGTGATACTTTTTACGGACTCAAGCAGTACTTC; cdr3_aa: CATSSDTFYGLKQYF
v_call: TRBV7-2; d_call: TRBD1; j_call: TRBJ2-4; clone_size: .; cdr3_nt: TGTGCCAGCAGCAATGACAGGGTGGACTTCAAAAACATTCAGTACTTC; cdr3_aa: CASSNDRVDFKNIQYF
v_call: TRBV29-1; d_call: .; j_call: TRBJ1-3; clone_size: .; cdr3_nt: TGCAGCGTTGGGACAGACCCGGGAAACACCATATATTTT; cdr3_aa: CSVGTDPGNTIYF
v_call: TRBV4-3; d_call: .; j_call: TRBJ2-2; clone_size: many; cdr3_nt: TGCGCCAGCAGCCAAGAAGTATGGGTCGGGGAGCTGTTTTTT; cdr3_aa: CASSQEVWVGELFF
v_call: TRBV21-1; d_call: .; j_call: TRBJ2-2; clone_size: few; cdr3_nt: TGTGCCAGCACTGGACTCAAACAGGGGGGACAGAACACCGGGGAGCTGTTTTTT; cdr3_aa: CASTGLKQGGQNTGELFF
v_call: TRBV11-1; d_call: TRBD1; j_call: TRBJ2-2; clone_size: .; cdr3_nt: TGTGCCAGCAGCTTATCTCCTGGACAGGACACCGGGGAGCTGTTTTTT; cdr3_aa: CASSLSPGQDTGELFF
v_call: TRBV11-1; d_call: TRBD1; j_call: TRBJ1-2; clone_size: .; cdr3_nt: TGTGCCAGCAGCCTCAGGGGGCAGAGCTATGGCTACACCTTC; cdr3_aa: CASSLRGQSYGYTF
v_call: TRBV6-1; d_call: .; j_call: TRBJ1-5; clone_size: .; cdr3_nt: TGTGCCAGCAGTGAAGGTGTGGGCAATCAGCCCCAGCATTTT; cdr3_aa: CASSEGVGNQPQHF
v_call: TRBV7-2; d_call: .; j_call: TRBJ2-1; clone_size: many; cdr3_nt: TGTGCCAGCAGCGTACAGGAGAAGCAGTTCTTC; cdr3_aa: CASSVQEKQFF
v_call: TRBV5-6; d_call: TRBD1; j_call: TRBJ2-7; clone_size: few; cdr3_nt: TGTGCCAGCAGCTTGGGGACAGGCGGCTACGAGCAGTACTTC; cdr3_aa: CASSLGTGGYEQYF
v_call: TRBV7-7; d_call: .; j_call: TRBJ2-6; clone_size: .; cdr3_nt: TGTGCTAGCAGTCCACGGGACTCTGGGGCCAACGTCCTGACTTTC; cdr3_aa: CASSPRDSGANVLTF
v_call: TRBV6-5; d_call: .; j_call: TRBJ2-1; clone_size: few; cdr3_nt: TGTGCCAGCAGTTCCACGATGGAAGTGGGGAATGAGCAGTTCTTC; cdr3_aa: CASSSTMEVGNEQFF
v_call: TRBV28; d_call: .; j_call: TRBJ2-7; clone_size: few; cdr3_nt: TGTGCCAGCAGTTTATTGGGCCCACAGCGCGAGCAGTACTTC; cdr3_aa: CASSLLGPQREQYF
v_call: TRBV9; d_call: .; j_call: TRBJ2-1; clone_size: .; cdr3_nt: TGTGCCAGCAGCGTAGGGGGGAGCGGATACAATGAGCAGTTCTTC; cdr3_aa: CASSVGGSGYNEQFF
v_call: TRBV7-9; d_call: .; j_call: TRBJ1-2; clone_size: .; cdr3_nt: TGTGCCAGCAGCCCGTCAGAAGACTATGGCTACACCTTC; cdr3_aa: CASSPSEDYGYTF
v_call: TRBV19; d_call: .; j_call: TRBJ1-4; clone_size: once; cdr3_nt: TGTGCCAGTAGTAGAGATTGGGCGGCGGTGAATGAAAAACTGTTTTTT; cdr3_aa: CASSRDWAAVNEKLFF
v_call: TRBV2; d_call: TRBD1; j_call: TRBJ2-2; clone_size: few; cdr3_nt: TGTGCCAGCAAGGGGACAGTGAACACCGGGGAGCTGTTTTTT; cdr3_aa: CASKGTVNTGELFF
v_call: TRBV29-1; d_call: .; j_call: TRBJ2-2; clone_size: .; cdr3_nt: TGCAGCGTTGAACCCCAGGGGACCGGGGAGCTGTTTTTT; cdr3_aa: CSVEPQGTGELFF
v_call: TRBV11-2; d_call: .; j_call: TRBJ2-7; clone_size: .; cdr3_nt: TGTGCCAGCAGCCCGCAGGTTTCGCGCTCCGAGCAGTACTTC; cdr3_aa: CASSPQVSRSEQYF
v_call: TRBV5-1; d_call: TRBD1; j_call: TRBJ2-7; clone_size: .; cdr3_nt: TGCGCCAGCAGCCCTGGAACAGGGGGTCATGAGCAGTACTTC; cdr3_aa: CASSPGTGGHEQYF
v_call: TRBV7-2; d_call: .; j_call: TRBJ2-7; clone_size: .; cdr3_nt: TGTGCCAGCAGCTTAGATGCAGTGACCTACGAGCAGTACTTC; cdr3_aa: CASSLDAVTYEQYF
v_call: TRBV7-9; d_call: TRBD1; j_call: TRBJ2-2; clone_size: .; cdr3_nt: TGTGCCAGCAGCCCTAACGACAGGGCTGCCGGGGAGCTGTTTTTT; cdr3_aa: CASSPNDRAAGELFF
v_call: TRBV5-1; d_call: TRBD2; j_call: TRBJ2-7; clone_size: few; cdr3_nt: TGCGCCAGCAGCGGCGTTACGAATGGACTAGCGGATACTAGCTCCTACGAGCAGTACTTC; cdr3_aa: CASSGVTNGLADTSSYEQYF
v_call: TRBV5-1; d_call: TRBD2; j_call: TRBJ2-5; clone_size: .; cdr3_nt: TGCGCCAGCAGCCAAGCGGGAGGCCAAGAGACCCAGTACTTC; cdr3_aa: CASSQAGGQETQYF
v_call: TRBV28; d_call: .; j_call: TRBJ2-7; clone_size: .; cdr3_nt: TGTGCCAGCAGTTTACAGGGTAGCTCCTACGAGCAGTACTTC; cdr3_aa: CASSLQGSSYEQYF
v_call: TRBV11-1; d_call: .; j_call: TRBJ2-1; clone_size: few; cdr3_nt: TGTGCCAGCAGCTTAGGTCAAGCAAATGAGCAGTTCTTC; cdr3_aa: CASSLGQANEQFF
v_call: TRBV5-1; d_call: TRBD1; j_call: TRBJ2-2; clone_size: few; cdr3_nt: TGCGCCAGCAGCTTAGGACAGGGGCCCGTCGGGGAGCTGTTTTTT; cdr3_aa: CASSLGQGPVGELFF
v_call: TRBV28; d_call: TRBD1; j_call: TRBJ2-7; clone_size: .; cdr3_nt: TGTGCCAGCAGCCCCCTGGGACAGGGGGCGCGTAGCTCCTACGAGCAGTACTTC; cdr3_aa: CASSPLGQGARSSYEQYF
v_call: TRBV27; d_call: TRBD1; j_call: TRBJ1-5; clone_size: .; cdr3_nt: TGTGCCAGCCGACAGGGATATAGCAATCAGCCCCAGCATTTT; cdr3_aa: CASRQGYSNQPQHF
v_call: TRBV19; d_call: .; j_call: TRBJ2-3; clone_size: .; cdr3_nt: TGTGCCAGTATGCCGGGGACAAGAGATACGCAGTATTTT; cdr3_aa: CASMPGTRDTQYF
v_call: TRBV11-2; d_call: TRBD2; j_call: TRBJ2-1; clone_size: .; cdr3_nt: TGTGCCAGCAGCGTCGGACTAGCGGGAGTATGGCAAAGAGGCAATGAGCAGTTCTTC; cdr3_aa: CASSVGLAGVWQRGNEQFF
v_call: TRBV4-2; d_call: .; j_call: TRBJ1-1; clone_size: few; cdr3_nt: TGTGCCAGCAGCCAAGTTTCGACCCTGAATTCTTTTGACACTGAAGCTTTCTTT; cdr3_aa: CASSQVSTLNSFDTEAFF